The 21 T cell receptor beta chains in this list originate from one sample, sequenced in a study of T-cell memory formation after mild COVID-19. MiXCR, run by TCRdb on the 5' RACE reads, gives a single entry per CDR3 protein. Of 95,000 to 120,000 distinct CDR3 sequences in the sample, 18% are singletons; the top ten hold approximately 5%. Material: PBMCs or a T cell subset sorted from them (not recorded which). The receptors originated from a man aged 18 to 30 who had mild COVID-19 (a few samples of this study predate the infection). Cell type and time point are not known.

The rearrangement joins TRBV29-1 to TRBJ1-2; D gene unclear. V was cut by 3 bases and J by 2 bases, with 4 bases left in between. Germline V gives CDR1 SQVTM, CDR2 ANQGSEA. The CDR3 has 11 amino acids. The DNA of the CDR3 is TGCAGCGTTGACAGAAACTATGGCTACACCTTC. Translation gives CSVDRNYGYTF.

This clonotype was seen a handful of times. The chain employs TRBV6-2 or TRBV6-3 and TRBJ2-3, with TRBD1 identical over 12 bases. J was trimmed by 7 bases and V by 5 bases; bases with no gene match: 7. CDR1 is MNHEY and CDR2 is SVGEGT in the germline V gene. The length of the CDR3 is 15 residues. The CDR3 region is CASSEPGQGANTQYF. For the CDR3, the DNA is TGTGCCAGCAGTGAACCGGGACAGGGGGCTAATACGCAGTATTTT.

There are a few counts of this clonotype. The chain uses TRBV12-3 or TRBV12-4 and TRBJ1-5, with D possibly TRBD1 on 6 matching bases. The V and J ends lost 4 bases and 7 bases respectively, with 14 bases between them. This CDR3 contains 14 residues. The CDR3 bases are TGTGCCAGCAGTTCTACAGGGACGGGACAGCCCCAGCATTTT. Its protein is CASSSTGTGQPQHF.

The chain employs TRBV20-1 and TRBJ2-7; D is ambiguous. The ends were cut back, 7 bases at V and 6 bases at J, with 10 bases in the middle. Germline V gene lookup returns CDR1 DFQATT and CDR2 SNEGSKA (reference sequence). The CDR3 contains 10 residues. The CDR3 DNA reads as TGCAGTGTCGACCGCGGCGAGCAGTACGTC. Encoded protein: CSVDRGEQYV.

Only a few counts were recorded for this clonotype. One end of the junction is discordant with germline, which a read error may explain. The V and J genes are TRBV19 and TRBJ1-1; no definite D call. Germline V gene sequence: CDR1 LNHDA, CDR2 SQIVND (reference sequence). The CDR3 runs 13 residues. DNA of the CDR3: TGTGCCAGTAGTACTAACGGGGAGACTGAAGATTTCTTT. It codes for CASSTNGETEDFF.

This clonotype occurred a few times. The genes are TRBV20-1 and TRBJ2-1, with 10 bases that match TRBD2. The CDR3 totals 14 residues. V gave up 3 bases and J gave up 9 bases; unmatched junction bases: 8. Per germline, CDR1 DFQATT and CDR2 SNEGSKA (reference sequence). The CDR3: CSASLASGGSEQFF. As DNA, the CDR3 is TGCAGTGCTAGTCTGGCTAGCGGGGGAAGTGAGCAGTTCTTC.

Of note for this clonotype: The DNA is omitted, as the CDR3 cannot be located on it reliably, and the CDR3 follows TCRdb's listing. The J gene is TRBJ2-3, the V gene TRBV9; no DNA check was done on the table's D call, TRBD1. From germline, CDR1 is SGDLS and CDR2 YYNGEE. Termini included, the CDR3 measures 12 amino acids. CDR3 sequence reads: CASSVAEGAVIF.

J is TRBJ2-3 and V is TRBV7-2, with a weak D call TRBD2 (5 bases). Germline-derived CDR1 and CDR2 are SGHTA and FQGNSA. The V and J ends lost 8 bases and 3 bases respectively, with 12 bases between them. The CDR3 covers 13 residues. CDR3 coding DNA: TGTGCCAGCCTGCGGGTTGGGACAGATACGCAGTATTTT. Protein: CASLRVGTDTQYF.

A few counts support this clonotype. The V gene is TRBV24-1, the J gene TRBJ2-3; 7 positions match TRBD2. CDR1 KGHDR and CDR2 SFDVKD come from the germline V gene. The CDR3 runs 16 residues. The ends lost 4 bases at V and 3 bases at J; junction bases unmatched: 9. CDR3 nucleotide sequence: TGTGCCACCAGTGACCGATCTAGCGGACCTACAGATACGCAGTATTTT. The encoded protein is CATSDRSSGPTDTQYF.

The V gene is TRBV10-3, the J gene TRBJ2-3; tentative D call: TRBD2 (7 bases). The V gene's germline CDR1 is ENHRY and CDR2 SYGVKD. V shed 5 bases and J shed 1 base, with 13 bases lying between them. The CDR3 extends over 15 amino acids. The CDR3 sequence: CAISRRGARTDTQYF. In DNA form, the CDR3 reads TGTGCCATCAGTAGACGGGGGGCTCGCACAGATACGCAGTATTTT.

The V call is TRBV20-1, the J call TRBJ2-5; 7 bases line up with TRBD2. The germline V gene has CDR1 DFQATT and CDR2 SNEGSKA (reference sequence). The CDR3 runs 13 residues. CDR3 bases: TGCAGCTCTGTTCGGGAGGTTGGGGAGACCCAGTACTTC. This codes for CSSVREVGETQYF.

This sequence joins TRBV4-3 and TRBJ2-7, with D perhaps matching TRBD2 (6 bases). Germline loops: CDR1 LGHNA, CDR2 YSLEER. CDR3 length equals 14 residues. With 4 bases removed from V and 2 bases from J, the gap between germline ends came to 12 bases. In nucleotides, the CDR3 is TGCGCCAGCAGCCCTCGACCGGGGGCCTACGAGCAGTACTTC. Translated, it gives CASSPRPGAYEQYF.

This clonotype was recorded a few times. CDR3 nucleotides: TGCGCCAGCAGCCAAGAACCAGGGGTGGATATTGCAGATACGCAGTATTTT. It translates to CASSQEPGVDIADTQYF. This chain connects TRBV4-1 to TRBJ2-3, with D perhaps TRBD1 (6 bases). This CDR3 is built from 17 residues. V lost 0 bases and J 4 bases, leaving 17 bases between the germline ends. Per germline, CDR1 MGHRA and CDR2 YSYEKL.

The CDR3 nucleotides read TGTGCCAGCAGCTTGGTACTTTTCCCGGCCACAGATACGCAGTATTTT. Amino acid sequence: CASSLVLFPATDTQYF. The gene calls are TRBV11-2 and TRBJ2-3; D call uncertain. The germline CDR1 and CDR2 sequences are SGHAT and FQNNGV. This CDR3 has 16 amino acids. The V gene lost 3 bases and the J gene lost 2 bases, with 15 bases spanning the gap.

V usage is TRBV4-1 and J usage is TRBJ2-7; 10 nucleotides line up with TRBD2. The V segment lost 4 bases and the J segment 5 bases; nucleotides outside the gene matches: 17. Germline CDR1 reads MGHRA; CDR2 reads YSYEKL. The CDR3 sequence is 18 residues long. The DNA of the CDR3 is TGCGCCAGCAGCCTTGGGCTAGCGGGGGTCGTTGCTAGCCACGAGCAGTACTTC. Its translation is CASSLGLAGVVASHEQYF.

The rearrangement links TRBV5-1 to TRBJ2-5, with TRBD2 as a possible D gene (5 bases). CDR3 size: 13 residues. The V and J ends lost 2 bases and 5 bases respectively, with 10 bases between them. Per the germline V gene, CDR1 is SGHRS and CDR2 is YFSETQ. The CDR3 sequence: CASSFGSGETQYF. CDR3 sequence (DNA): TGCGCCAGCAGCTTTGGGTCGGGGGAGACCCAGTACTTC.

There are a few counts of this clonotype. The chain joins TRBV9 to TRBJ2-1; TRBD2 matches 12 bases. The J segment lost 2 bases and the V segment lost 4 bases, leaving 4 bases of the junction unmatched. In germline, CDR1 is SGDLS, CDR2 YYNGEE. This CDR3 region has 16 residues. Here the CDR3 DNA reads TGTGCCAGCAGCTCGCGGACTAGCGGGGCCTACAATGAGCAGTTCTTC. Translating gives CASSSRTSGAYNEQFF.

The table lists this clonotype with many counts. This chain joins TRBV7-3 and TRBJ1-6; D not resolved. Germline V gene lookup returns CDR1 SGHTA and CDR2 FQGTGA. CDR3 length: 13 amino acids. The V end was cut by 2 bases, the J end by 5 bases, with 4 bases between. In DNA, the CDR3 is TGTGCCAGCAGCTTACAAAATAATTCACCCCTCCACTTT. Protein: CASSLQNNSPLHF.

This sequence joins TRBV29-1 and TRBJ1-2, with D maybe TRBD1 (5 bases). Germline CDR1 is SQVTM and CDR2 is ANQGSEA. The V end lost 7 bases, the J end lost 8 bases, and 14 bases lay between the germline ends. The CDR3 is 11 residues long. CDR3 in DNA: TGCAGCGCTCTACAGGTTCGAGGCTACACCTTC. Translated, it gives CSALQVRGYTF.

This clonotype has a handful of counts. V is TRBV6-2 or TRBV6-3 and J is TRBJ2-5; the D is unclear. The CDR3 is made up of 14 amino acids. The germline V and J ends were trimmed by 2 bases and 4 bases, with 11 bases remaining between them. CDR1 MNHEY and CDR2 SVGEGT come from the germline V gene. CDR3 loop: CASSYGLWRETQYF. The CDR3 nucleotides are TGTGCCAGCAGTTACGGTCTTTGGAGAGAGACCCAGTACTTC.

V usage is TRBV5-1 and J usage is TRBJ2-1, with D hard to call. Germline assignment: CDR1 SGHRS and CDR2 YFSETQ. The V and J ends lost 1 base and 9 bases respectively, with 8 bases between them. The CDR3 runs 12 residues. The CDR3 is CASSLTHSEQFF. The CDR3 DNA follows: TGCGCCAGCAGCTTGACCCATAGTGAGCAGTTCTTC.